The subject of this entry is one TCR beta chain. Seattle patient enrollment occurred during active infection, with longitudinal follow-up thereafter. J lost 5 bases, V lost 3 bases, and 8 bases had no gene match. This CDR3 has 15 amino acids. Germline V CDR1 and CDR2: LGHDT, YNNKEL (reference sequence). These data are taken from a study of blood T cell repertoires in COVID-19. Study overall: Material from acute and convalescent COVID-19 was sourced from the United States, Italy and Spain. T cells, B-cell-depleted T cells, or PBMCs provided the cDNA or gDNA that served as material.

Authors' processing steps: Scientists estimated how many nucleated cells there were by amplifying reference gene primers. Sequencing was performed with immunoSEQ multiplex PCR; in TCRdb, only in-frame clones are kept and a portion is missing. The D gene and trimming were derived from the DNA, and the V and J assignments and clone size from that table. The sample records 120,000 or so clones, almost 90% being singletons. This chain connects TRBV3-1 (or the pseudogene TRBV3-2) to TRBJ2-5; the match to TRBD2 covers 8 bases. Sequenced material: peripheral blood. The sequence was obtained from a woman aged 60 to 75 with COVID-19, enrolled during active disease. CDR3 sequence (DNA): TGTGCCAGCAGCCATCCGGGACTAGGTGGTGAGACCCAGTACTTC. It yields the protein CASSHPGLGGETQYF.